This T cell receptor beta chain was obtained from a study of metastatic and nonmetastatic thyroid tumors. This CDR3 has 14 residues. Germline V gives CDR1 KGHSH, CDR2 LQKENI. The V gene lost 4 bases and the J gene lost 1 base, with 10 bases spanning the gap. This clone was counted many times. The entire patient cohort was treatment-naive prior to thyroid surgery. With MiXCR, TCRdb reprocessed the PCR reads. The sample lists 20,000 or so clones, less than 35% occurring once. The sequencing input was blood. The chain carries TRBV18 and TRBJ2-5; possibly TRBD1 or TRBD2 for D (5 bases each). The sequence was obtained from a female donor with papillary thyroid cancer or a benign thyroid nodule (not recorded which). Some clones in this sample may be carry-over from other donors' samples. The CDR3 nucleotides are TGTGCCAGCTCACAGGGACGGTCCCAAGAGACCCAGTACTTC. Amino acids: CASSQGRSQETQYF.